This T cell receptor (beta chain) was sequenced during a study of T-cell reconstitution after alpha-beta-depleted transplantation in children. Unique molecular identifiers were incorporated during preparation of the TCRbeta library. In TCRdb, the PCR reads were re-called with MiXCR into one record per CDR3 protein. Of 900,000 or so distinct CDR3 sequences listed, roughly 15% were seen once; the top ten hold roughly 4.8%. Sequenced material: PBMCs, mostly from graft donor cells, taken 360 days after TCRalphabeta/CD19-depleted stem cell transplant. The receptor was isolated from a male patient younger than 18 who had a stem cell transplant for acute lymphoblastic leukemia, so the T cells may come from the graft donor.

The CDR3 protein is CASSYSGSHNEQFF. The CDR3, as DNA: TGTGCCAGCAGTTACAGCGGGAGCCACAATGAGCAGTTCTTC. This sequence joins TRBV27 and TRBJ2-1, with 8 positions matching TRBD2. The CDR3 is 14 residues long. Germline assignment: CDR1 MNHEY and CDR2 SMNVEV (reference sequence). V trimming: 4 bases; J trimming: 5 bases; junction bases outside the gene matches: 4.